This T cell receptor (beta chain) was captured by sequencing in a study of control samples from healthy donors and cancer patients. Data came from immunoSEQ multiplex PCR; TCRdb stores just in-frame clones and leaves some out. This sample's table reports around 190,000 clones. The CDR3 runs 14 residues. The V end was cut by 4 bases, the J end by 3 bases, with 10 bases between. The V gene's germline CDR1 is SEHNR and CDR2 FQNEAQ (reference sequence). The TCR was taken from a woman younger than 45 in good health. The source material was blood. The chain joins TRBV7-9 to TRBJ1-5; D not certain. CDR3 in amino acids: CASSSQGINQPQHF. CDR3 DNA sequence: TGTGCCAGCAGCTCCCAAGGCATCAATCAGCCCCAGCATTTT.